Sequencing of this T cell receptor (beta chain) was carried out in a study of cytomegalovirus exposure and HLA in healthy donors. This clone has just one count. Primers: 60 Vbeta forward and 13 Jbeta reverse. Repertoires were generated with immunoSEQ multiplex PCR, while TCRdb's copy carries only in-frame clones and drops some. Of more than 140,000 clones listed, over 75% are singletons. This CDR3 has 15 amino acids. Per germline, CDR1 KGHSH and CDR2 LQKENI. The V gene end was trimmed by 0 bases and the J gene end by 5 bases; junction bases not matched to a gene: 5. The J gene is TRBJ2-5, the V gene TRBV18, with 8 bases aligning to TRBD1. This sequence was found in a man aged 30 to 45 in good health and CMV-seropositive. Sequenced sample: PBMCs. CDR3 residues: CASSPPDRVGETQYF. In DNA, the CDR3 is TGTGCCAGCTCACCACCGGACAGGGTTGGCGAGACCCAGTACTTC.